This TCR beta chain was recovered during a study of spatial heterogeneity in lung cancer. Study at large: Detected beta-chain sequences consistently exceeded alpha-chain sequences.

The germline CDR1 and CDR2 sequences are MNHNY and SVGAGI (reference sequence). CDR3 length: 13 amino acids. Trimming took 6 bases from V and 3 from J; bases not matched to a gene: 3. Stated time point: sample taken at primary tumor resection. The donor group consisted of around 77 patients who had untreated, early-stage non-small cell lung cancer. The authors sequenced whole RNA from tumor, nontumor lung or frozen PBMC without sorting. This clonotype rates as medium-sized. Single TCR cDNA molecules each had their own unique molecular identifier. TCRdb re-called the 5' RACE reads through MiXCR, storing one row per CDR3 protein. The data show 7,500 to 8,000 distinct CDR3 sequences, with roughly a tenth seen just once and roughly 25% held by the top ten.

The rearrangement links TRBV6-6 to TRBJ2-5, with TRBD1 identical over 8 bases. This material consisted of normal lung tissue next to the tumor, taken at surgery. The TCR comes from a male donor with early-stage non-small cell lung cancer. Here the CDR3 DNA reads TGTGCCAGCAGCTGGACAGGGAAAGAGACCCAGTACTTC. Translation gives CASSWTGKETQYF.